This T cell receptor (beta chain) was identified in a study of T cell changes during pregnancy in multiple sclerosis. The method was immunoSEQ multiplex PCR; TCRdb's version includes in-frame clones alone and lacks a portion of them. The repertoire holds about 64,000 clones, with approximately 92% as singletons. The CDR3 is 15 residues long. Germline CDR1 and CDR2: SGHRS and YFSETQ. With V trimmed by 4 bases and J by 5 bases, 9 bases remained unmatched. This specimen consisted of peripheral blood, obtained in the second trimester of pregnancy. The sequence was obtained from a female donor with multiple sclerosis, enrolled in a pregnancy study. The chain combines TRBV5-1 with TRBJ2-4, with 7 bases identical to TRBD1. This chain's CDR3 is CASSPHYRGENIQYF. DNA for the CDR3: TGCGCCAGCAGCCCTCACTACAGGGGCGAAAACATTCAGTACTTC.